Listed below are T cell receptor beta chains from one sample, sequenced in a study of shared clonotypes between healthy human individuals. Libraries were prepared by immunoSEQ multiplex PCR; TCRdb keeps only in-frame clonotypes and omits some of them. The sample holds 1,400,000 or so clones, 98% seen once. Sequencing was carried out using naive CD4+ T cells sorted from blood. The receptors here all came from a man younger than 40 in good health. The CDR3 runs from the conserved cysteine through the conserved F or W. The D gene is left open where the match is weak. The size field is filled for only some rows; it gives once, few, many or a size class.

CDR3 DNA: TGTGCCAGCAGGCCGACACCCCCCTACGAGCAGTACTTC
CDR3 protein: CASRPTPPYEQYF
clone size: -
J gene: TRBJ2-7
D gene: -
V gene: TRBV28

CDR3 DNA: TGCGCCAGCAGCGCAGGAGTTAAAGATACGCAGTATTTT
CDR3 protein: CASSAGVKDTQYF
clone size: -
J gene: TRBJ2-3
D gene: -
V gene: TRBV5-1

CDR3 DNA: TGTGCCAGCAGTGATCCAGGGTTCCACAATGGCTACACCTTC
CDR3 protein: CASSDPGFHNGYTF
clone size: -
J gene: TRBJ1-2
D gene: -
V gene: TRBV25-1

CDR3 DNA: TGTGCCATCAGTGAGTTTCGACTAGCGGGAGAGGGGAAGAACGAGCAGTACTTC
CDR3 protein: CAISEFRLAGEGKNEQYF
clone size: -
J gene: TRBJ2-7
D gene: TRBD2
V gene: TRBV10-3

CDR3 DNA: TGTGCCAGCAGTGAAGAGGGACTAGCATCAGATACGCAGTATTTT
CDR3 protein: CASSEEGLASDTQYF
clone size: -
J gene: TRBJ2-3
D gene: TRBD2
V gene: TRBV2

CDR3 DNA: TGCGCCAGCAGCTTTATAAGCGGCTCCTACGAGCAGTACTTC
CDR3 protein: CASSFISGSYEQYF
clone size: -
J gene: TRBJ2-7
D gene: -
V gene: TRBV5-1

CDR3 DNA: TGTGCCAGCAGCTTAGGGACAGGGACGCAGTATTTT
CDR3 protein: CASSLGTGTQYF
clone size: -
J gene: TRBJ2-3
D gene: TRBD1
V gene: TRBV7-2

CDR3 DNA: TGTGCCAGCAGCTTTAGTGTGAGGGACGAGCAGTACTTC
CDR3 protein: CASSFSVRDEQYF
clone size: once
J gene: TRBJ2-7
D gene: -
V gene: TRBV9

CDR3 DNA: TGTGCCAGCAGTGCGCCGGGACATCTTTTAGAGACCCAGTACTTC
CDR3 protein: CASSAPGHLLETQYF
clone size: -
J gene: TRBJ2-5
D gene: -
V gene: TRBV25-1

CDR3 DNA: TGTGCCAGCAGGCGAGGGACTAGCGGCTCCTACGAGCAGTACTTC
CDR3 protein: CASRRGTSGSYEQYF
clone size: once
J gene: TRBJ2-7
D gene: TRBD2
V gene: TRBV6-5

CDR3 DNA: TGTGCCAGCAGTTACACTATAGCGGCTAGCACAGATACGCAGTATTTT
CDR3 protein: CASSYTIAASTDTQYF
clone size: -
J gene: TRBJ2-3
D gene: -
V gene: TRBV6-6

CDR3 DNA: TGTGCTAGTGGTTTGGCCGAATTCACTGAAGCTTTCTTT
CDR3 protein: CASGLAEFTEAFF
clone size: -
J gene: TRBJ1-1
D gene: -
V gene: TRBV12-5

CDR3 DNA: TGTGCCAGCAGCTTGGCGGTAGTTGGGACTGAAGCTTTCTTT
CDR3 protein: CASSLAVVGTEAFF
clone size: few
J gene: TRBJ1-1
D gene: -
V gene: TRBV5-5

CDR3 DNA: TGTGCCAGCAGTTCACCCATTCTCAGCGGGAGGGGACAAGAGACCCAGTACTTC
CDR3 protein: CASSSPILSGRGQETQYF
clone size: -
J gene: TRBJ2-5
D gene: TRBD2
V gene: TRBV28

CDR3 DNA: TGTGCCACCAGCAGAGATCGAGTCTTTCACGGAGAGACCCAGTACTTC
CDR3 protein: CATSRDRVFHGETQYF
clone size: -
J gene: TRBJ2-5
D gene: -
V gene: TRBV15

CDR3 DNA: TGTGCCACCAGCAGAGATAAGTTGGGACAACAGTTCTTC
CDR3 protein: CATSRDKLGQQFF
clone size: -
J gene: TRBJ2-1
D gene: -
V gene: TRBV15

CDR3 DNA: TGCGCCAGCAGCGAACCCGGGACAGGGAGGAACACCATATATTTT
CDR3 protein: CASSEPGTGRNTIYF
clone size: -
J gene: TRBJ1-3
D gene: TRBD1
V gene: TRBV4-3

CDR3 DNA: TGCGCCAGCATGCAGGGACGAGCTTTCTTT
CDR3 protein: CASMQGRAFF
clone size: -
J gene: TRBJ1-1
D gene: -
V gene: TRBV10-2

CDR3 DNA: TGTGCCAGCAGCACAACGTACAATGAGCAGTTCTTC
CDR3 protein: CASSTTYNEQFF
clone size: -
J gene: TRBJ2-1
D gene: -
V gene: TRBV7-2

CDR3 DNA: TGCAGCGCCGCCGGGCTAAAAAACACTGAAGCTTTCTTT
CDR3 protein: CSAAGLKNTEAFF
clone size: -
J gene: TRBJ1-1
D gene: -
V gene: TRBV29-1

CDR3 DNA: TGCAGCGTCCTGGGGTCGGGGGGCGGAGAGACCCAGTACTTC
CDR3 protein: CSVLGSGGGETQYF
clone size: once
J gene: TRBJ2-5
D gene: -
V gene: TRBV29-1

CDR3 DNA: TGTGCCAGCAGTTTATTCCGACAGTTCACCGGGGAGCTGTTTTTT
CDR3 protein: CASSLFRQFTGELFF
clone size: once
J gene: TRBJ2-2
D gene: -
V gene: TRBV28

CDR3 DNA: TGTGCTAGTGGTTCCCTGGACAGGGCGGATAGCACAGATACGCAGTATTTT
CDR3 protein: CASGSLDRADSTDTQYF
clone size: -
J gene: TRBJ2-3
D gene: TRBD1
V gene: TRBV12-5

CDR3 DNA: TGTGCCAGCAGCCCCTTGGGTAGCGGGAGGGCCGGGGAGCTGTTTTTT
CDR3 protein: CASSPLGSGRAGELFF
clone size: -
J gene: TRBJ2-2
D gene: TRBD2
V gene: TRBV9

CDR3 DNA: TGTGCCAGCAGCGCCGAAACCTACAACTATGGCTACACCTTC
CDR3 protein: CASSAETYNYGYTF
clone size: once
J gene: TRBJ1-2
D gene: -
V gene: TRBV9

CDR3 DNA: TGTGCCATCGGAGAACAGGGAAGCACTCAGCCCCAGCATTTT
CDR3 protein: CAIGEQGSTQPQHF
clone size: -
J gene: TRBJ1-5
D gene: -
V gene: TRBV10-3

CDR3 DNA: TGTGCCATCAAAGGGGCCTACGAGCAGTACTTC
CDR3 protein: CAIKGAYEQYF
clone size: -
J gene: TRBJ2-7
D gene: -
V gene: TRBV10-3

CDR3 DNA: TGTGCCAGCAGTTTAGCAGGGGGAATCTATGGCTACACCTTC
CDR3 protein: CASSLAGGIYGYTF
clone size: -
J gene: TRBJ1-2
D gene: TRBD1
V gene: TRBV27

CDR3 DNA: TGTGCCAGCAGTGAGCGGAACGGAAACACCATATATTTT
CDR3 protein: CASSERNGNTIYF
clone size: -
J gene: TRBJ1-3
D gene: -
V gene: TRBV2

CDR3 DNA: TGCGCCAGCAAACCTCTGGAGGGGGCAAGTGAAAAACTGTTTTTT
CDR3 protein: CASKPLEGASEKLFF
clone size: -
J gene: TRBJ1-4
D gene: TRBD1
V gene: TRBV5-1

CDR3 DNA: TGTGCCAGCAGCTTCAGGGGGCTCGATGGCTACACCTTC
CDR3 protein: CASSFRGLDGYTF
clone size: -
J gene: TRBJ1-2
D gene: TRBD1
V gene: TRBV28

CDR3 DNA: TGTGCCAGCAGCCAAGGGACAGCAAACTATGGCTACACCTTC
CDR3 protein: CASSQGTANYGYTF
clone size: -
J gene: TRBJ1-2
D gene: -
V gene: TRBV4-2

CDR3 DNA: TGTGCCAGCAGGAGGACGGGTGACTCTGGAAACACCATATATTTT
CDR3 protein: CASRRTGDSGNTIYF
clone size: -
J gene: TRBJ1-3
D gene: -
V gene: TRBV6-5

CDR3 DNA: TGTGCCAGCAGCTTAGAAGGCTATGGCTACACCTTC
CDR3 protein: CASSLEGYGYTF
clone size: -
J gene: TRBJ1-2
D gene: -
V gene: TRBV13

CDR3 DNA: TGTGCCAGCAGCTTAAACATAGCGGGCCTCTCCTACGAGCAGTACTTC
CDR3 protein: CASSLNIAGLSYEQYF
clone size: -
J gene: TRBJ2-7
D gene: TRBD2
V gene: TRBV7-6

CDR3 DNA: TGTGCCAGCAGCTTGGCCGCAGCGGGAGGTAGCACAGATACGCAGTATTTT
CDR3 protein: CASSLAAAGGSTDTQYF
clone size: -
J gene: TRBJ2-3
D gene: TRBD2
V gene: TRBV5-4

CDR3 DNA: TGTGCCACCAGCCCCGAGTTCCTCCAAGAGACCCAGTACTTC
CDR3 protein: CATSPEFLQETQYF
clone size: -
J gene: TRBJ2-5
D gene: -
V gene: TRBV15

CDR3 DNA: TGTGCCAGCAGCAAAGATCCTCTTGATAGGCAACCGGGGAATGAGCAGTTCTTC
CDR3 protein: CASSKDPLDRQPGNEQFF
clone size: -
J gene: TRBJ2-1
D gene: -
V gene: TRBV7-9

CDR3 DNA: TGTGCCATCAGTGGAACCGAGAACACTGAAGCTTTCTTT
CDR3 protein: CAISGTENTEAFF
clone size: -
J gene: TRBJ1-1
D gene: -
V gene: TRBV10-3

CDR3 DNA: TGTGCCGGCAGCTTGGGCAGGCCGGCAAACACTGAAGCTTTCTTT
CDR3 protein: CAGSLGRPANTEAFF
clone size: -
J gene: TRBJ1-1
D gene: -
V gene: TRBV5-6

CDR3 DNA: TGTGCCAGTAGTCCCCACGAAGGCAGGAACACTGAAGCTTTCTTT
CDR3 protein: CASSPHEGRNTEAFF
clone size: -
J gene: TRBJ1-1
D gene: -
V gene: TRBV19